This T cell receptor (beta chain) derives from a study of blood T cell repertoires in COVID-19. Here immunoSEQ multiplex PCR was the method, and the copy in TCRdb shows in-frame clones only, minus some. The data show under 150,000 clones, roughly 80% seen once. The germline V gene encodes CDR1 SGHRS and CDR2 YFSETQ. V gave up 4 bases and J gave up 5 bases; unmatched junction bases: 5. This CDR3 is built from 15 residues. The sequence came from a man between 45 and 60 years old with acute or convalescent COVID-19. What was sequenced was peripheral blood. The rearrangement links TRBV5-1 to TRBJ2-1; TRBD1 matches 11 bases. DNA for the CDR3: TGCGCCAGCAGCGACGGGACAGGGGGTCACAATGAGCAGTTCTTC. Its translation is CASSDGTGGHNEQFF.